Sequencing of this TCR beta chain was carried out in a study of control samples from healthy donors and cancer patients. The V and J ends lost 2 bases and 1 base, in that order; junction bases with no gene match: 8. The CDR3 is 16 amino acids. From germline, CDR1 is GTSNPN and CDR2 SVGIG (reference sequence). TCRdb keeps only in-frame clones here, not all; method: immunoSEQ multiplex PCR. This table has roughly 450,000 clones, 90% appearing once. This clone occurred a few times. What was sequenced was PBMCs. The rearrangement links TRBV30 to TRBJ2-3; 8 bases match TRBD1. The source is a man aged 35 to 55 with head and neck cancer. CDR3 loop: CAWSLAPGQGTDTQYF. The CDR3 nucleotides read TGTGCCTGGAGTTTAGCCCCGGGACAGGGCACAGATACGCAGTATTTT.